These 13 T cell receptor beta chains share one sample of origin, sequenced in a study of blood T cell repertoires in COVID-19 (dated by TCRdb to about 2020). The library was obtained by the immunoSEQ multiplex PCR assay. TCRdb took this table from immuneACCESS and kept in-frame rearrangements with V and J called. Such tables lack part of the clones; where checked against another copy, unresolved V genes explain under half of the gap, and the rest is unexplained. The sample includes a few hundred thousand clones, with about 88% observed a single time. Clones ranked in the top ten supply around a tenth of the sample. Sequences were obtained from PBMCs or T cells enriched from blood (not recorded which). The receptor set was obtained from a woman aged 35 to 49 who had recovered from COVID-19.

This sequence joins TRBV9 and TRBJ1-2, with TRBD1 matching 8 bases. Looked up from germline, CDR1 is SGDLS and CDR2 is YYNGEE. With V trimmed by 3 bases and J by 3 bases, 7 bases remained unmatched. The CDR3 runs to 15 residues. CDR3 region: CASSAGQGIHYGYTF. The CDR3 region has the DNA TGTGCCAGCAGCGCCGGACAGGGTATTCACTATGGCTACACCTTC.

CDR3 residues: CASMVGGRATEAFF. In DNA form, the CDR3 reads TGTGCCAGTATGGTGGGGGGGCGAGCTACTGAAGCTTTCTTT. The gene calls are TRBV19 and TRBJ1-1; D is perhaps TRBD1 (6 bases). Trimming removed 7 bases at V and 5 bases at J, with 17 bases between. Germline loops: CDR1 LNHDA, CDR2 SQIVND (reference sequence). The CDR3 consists of 14 residues. The full variable domain, with the rest looked up from reference TRBV19 and TRBJ1-1, is DGGITQSPKYLFRKEGQNVTLSCEQNLNHDAMYWYRQDPGQGLRLIYYSQIVNDFQKGDIAEGYSVSREKKESFPLTVTSAQKNPTAFYLCASMVGGRATEAFFGQGTRLTVV.

This clone showed up just a few times. The chain couples TRBV6-5 to TRBJ2-7, with D possibly TRBD2 on 6 matching bases. In germline, CDR1 is MNHEY, CDR2 SVGAGI. Between the trimmed V and J ends, which lost 4 bases and 4 bases, there was a span of 17 bases. The CDR3 totals 15 residues. The CDR3 spells CASSSSGAGRYEQYF. CDR3 in DNA: TGTGCCAGCAGTTCCTCGGGAGCGGGCCGTTACGAGCAGTACTTC.

The chain is built from TRBV7-2 and TRBJ2-2, with 7 bases fitting TRBD1. The CDR3 extends over 13 amino acids. CDR1 and CDR2 from the germline V gene are SGHTA and FQGNSA. Trimming removed 6 bases from V and 6 bases from J; junction bases left unmatched: 4. CDR3 nucleotides: TGTGCCAGCAGGACAGGGTTCCCCGGGGAGCTGTTTTTT. It is translated as CASRTGFPGELFF.

V usage is TRBV10-3 and J usage is TRBJ2-7; TRBD2 matches at 8 bases. The CDR3 extends over 15 amino acids. Germline values: CDR1 ENHRY, CDR2 SYGVKD. With 5 bases clipped from V and 3 bases from J, the junction kept 9 bases outside the gene matches. The CDR3 reads CAISREGGDFYEQYF. The CDR3 nucleotides read TGTGCCATCAGTCGGGAGGGGGGCGATTTCTACGAGCAGTACTTC.

V gene TRBV7-8 combines with J gene TRBJ1-2, with TRBD1 matching 10 bases. Unmatched junction bases numbered 6, after V lost 5 bases and J lost 6 bases. Germline assignment: CDR1 SGHVS and CDR2 FQNEAQ. The CDR3 sequence is 14 residues long. DNA for the CDR3: TGTGCCAGCAGCCCCCGACAGGGGGCGAATGGCTACACCTTC. Translation: CASSPRQGANGYTF.

This chain joins TRBV19 and TRBJ1-1; D perhaps matches TRBD1 (5 bases). The CDR3 contains 15 residues. V gave up 1 base and J gave up 1 base, with 10 bases separating them. Germline V CDR1 and CDR2: LNHDA, SQIVND (reference sequence). CDR3 residues: CASSIGQGENTEAFF. Here the CDR3 DNA reads TGTGCCAGTAGTATAGGGCAGGGCGAGAACACTGAAGCTTTCTTT.

Note on this clone: Distinct nucleotide sequences in the sample also encode this CDR3. The chain recombines TRBV9 with TRBJ1-2; 9 bases are shared with TRBD1. Germline V gives CDR1 SGDLS, CDR2 YYNGEE. Trimming took 0 bases from V and 2 from J; bases not matched to a gene: 2. This CDR3 contains 15 residues. The CDR3, as DNA: TGTGCCAGCAGCGTAGTGGACAGGGGAAACTATGGCTACACCTTC. Translated: CASSVVDRGNYGYTF.

This rearrangement joins TRBV7-3 to TRBJ2-3; 9 bases map to TRBD2. CDR3 size: 14 residues. V lost 1 base to trimming and J lost 5 bases; unmatched junction nucleotides: 1. Per the germline V gene, CDR1 is SGHTA and CDR2 is FQGTGA. Here the CDR3 DNA reads TGTGCCAGCAGCTTAAAACTAGCGGGAGATACGCAGTATTTT. It codes for CASSLKLAGDTQYF.

This clone was seen a single time. The chain joins TRBV4-3 to TRBJ2-1, with a weak D call TRBD1 (7 bases). V lost 5 bases and J 8 bases, leaving 16 bases between the germline ends. Germline V gene sequence: CDR1 LGHNA, CDR2 YSLEER. CDR3 length equals 14 residues. The CDR3 spells CASSTGQPGDEQFF. In nucleotides, the CDR3 is TGCGCCAGCAGCACGGGACAGCCGGGGGATGAGCAGTTCTTC.

J is TRBJ2-3 and V is TRBV5-4; a possible D gene is TRBD1 (5 bases). Germline V gene lookup returns CDR1 SGHNT and CDR2 YYREEE (reference sequence). CDR3 length: 15 residues. The V end was cut by 4 bases, the J end by 0 bases, with 12 bases between. The CDR3: CASSDLRDSTDTQYF. CDR3 nucleotides: TGTGCCAGCAGCGACCTCAGGGATAGCACAGATACGCAGTATTTT.

The V gene is TRBV7-2, the J gene TRBJ2-5, with 11 positions matching TRBD2. Per germline, CDR1 SGHTA and CDR2 FQGNSA. This CDR3 is built from 17 residues. J was trimmed by 0 bases and V by 5 bases; bases with no gene match: 8. The CDR3 DNA sequence: TGTGCCAGCAGCCCAGTAGCGGGAGGGCCGTACCAAGAGACCCAGTACTTC. Residues: CASSPVAGGPYQETQYF.

The genes are TRBV11-3 and TRBJ1-6, with 7 bases aligning to TRBD1. CDR1 is SGHNT and CDR2 is YENEEA in the germline V gene. With V trimmed by 5 bases and J by 1 base, 11 bases remained unmatched. This CDR3 has 18 amino acids. This CDR3 reads CASSLFGTAQSYNSPLHF. In nucleotides, the CDR3 is TGTGCCAGCAGCCTTTTCGGGACAGCCCAATCCTATAATTCACCCCTCCACTTT. Filled out from reference TRBV11-3 and TRBJ1-6, the complete variable domain reads EAGVVQSPRYKIIEKKQPVAFWCNPISGHNTLYWYLQNLGQGPELLIRYENEEAVDDSQLPKDRFSAERLKGVDSTLKIQPAELGDSAVYLCASSLFGTAQSYNSPLHFGNGTRLTVT.